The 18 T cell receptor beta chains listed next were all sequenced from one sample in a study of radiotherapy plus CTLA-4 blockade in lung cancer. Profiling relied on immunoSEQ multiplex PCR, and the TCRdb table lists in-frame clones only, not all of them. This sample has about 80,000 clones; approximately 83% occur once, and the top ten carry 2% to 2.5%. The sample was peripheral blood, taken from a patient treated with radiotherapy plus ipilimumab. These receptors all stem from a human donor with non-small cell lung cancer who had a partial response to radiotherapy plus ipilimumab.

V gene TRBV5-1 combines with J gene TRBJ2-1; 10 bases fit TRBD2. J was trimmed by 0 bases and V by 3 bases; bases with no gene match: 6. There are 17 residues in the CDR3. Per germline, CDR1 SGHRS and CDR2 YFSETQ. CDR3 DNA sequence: TGCGCCAGCAGCTCGAAGCGGGAGGGGAGCTCCTACAATGAGCAGTTCTTC. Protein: CASSSKREGSSYNEQFF.

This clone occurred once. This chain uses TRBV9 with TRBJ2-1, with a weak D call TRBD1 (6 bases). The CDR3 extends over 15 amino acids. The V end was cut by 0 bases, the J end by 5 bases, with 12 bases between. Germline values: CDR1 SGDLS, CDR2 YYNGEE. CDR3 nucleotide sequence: TGTGCCAGCAGCGTAGCTGGGGGCTTTCACAATGAGCAGTTCTTC. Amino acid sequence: CASSVAGGFHNEQFF.

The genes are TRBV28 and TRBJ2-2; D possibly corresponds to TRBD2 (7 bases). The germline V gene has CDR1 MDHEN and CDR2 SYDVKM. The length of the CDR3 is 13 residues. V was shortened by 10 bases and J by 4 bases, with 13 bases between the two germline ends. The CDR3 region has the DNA TGTGCCACAGGGGACTATTCCACCGGGGAGCTGTTTTTT. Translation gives CATGDYSTGELFF.

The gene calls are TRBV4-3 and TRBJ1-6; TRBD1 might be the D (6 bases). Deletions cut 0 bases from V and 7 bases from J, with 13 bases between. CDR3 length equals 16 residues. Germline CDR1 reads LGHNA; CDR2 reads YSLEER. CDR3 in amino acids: CASSQDRGARNSPLHF. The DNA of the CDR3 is TGCGCCAGCAGCCAAGATCGGGGGGCTAGGAATTCACCCCTCCACTTT.

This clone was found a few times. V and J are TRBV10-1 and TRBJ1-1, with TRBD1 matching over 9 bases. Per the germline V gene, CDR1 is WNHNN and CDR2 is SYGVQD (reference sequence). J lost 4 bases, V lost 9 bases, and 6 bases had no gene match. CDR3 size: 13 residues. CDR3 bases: TGCGCCAGTCGGGGGACAGGGACCACTGAAGCTTTCTTT. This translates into CASRGTGTTEAFF.

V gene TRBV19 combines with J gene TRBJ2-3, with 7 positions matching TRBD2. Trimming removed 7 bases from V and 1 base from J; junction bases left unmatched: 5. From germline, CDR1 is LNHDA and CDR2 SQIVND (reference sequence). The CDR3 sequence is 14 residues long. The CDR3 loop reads CASTGGGGTDTQYF. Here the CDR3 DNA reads TGTGCCAGTACGGGGGGAGGCGGCACAGATACGCAGTATTTT.

CDR3 protein: CASSDRPYGYEQYF. In DNA, the CDR3 is TGTGCCAGCAGTGACCGCCCCTATGGCTACGAGCAGTACTTC. The J gene is TRBJ2-7, the V gene TRBV6-1; D remains unclear. The CDR3 contains 14 residues. V was cut by 3 bases and J by 3 bases, with 12 bases left in between. The germline V gene has CDR1 MNHNS and CDR2 SASEGT.

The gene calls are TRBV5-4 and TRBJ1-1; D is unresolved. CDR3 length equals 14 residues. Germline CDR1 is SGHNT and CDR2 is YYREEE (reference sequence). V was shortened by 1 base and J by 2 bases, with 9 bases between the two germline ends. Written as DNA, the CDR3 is TGTGCCAGCAGCTTGCCCGCCAGTAACACTGAAGCTTTCTTT. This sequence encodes CASSLPASNTEAFF.

CDR3 protein: CATSRGTGRTTEAFF. In DNA, the CDR3 is TGTGCCACCAGCCGAGGGACAGGGAGGACCACTGAAGCTTTCTTT. V usage is TRBV15 and J usage is TRBJ1-1; TRBD1 agrees at 9 bases. There are 15 residues in the CDR3. CDR1 and CDR2 from the germline V gene are LNHNV and YYDKDF (reference sequence). V lost 5 bases, J lost 4 bases, and 8 bases stayed unmatched.

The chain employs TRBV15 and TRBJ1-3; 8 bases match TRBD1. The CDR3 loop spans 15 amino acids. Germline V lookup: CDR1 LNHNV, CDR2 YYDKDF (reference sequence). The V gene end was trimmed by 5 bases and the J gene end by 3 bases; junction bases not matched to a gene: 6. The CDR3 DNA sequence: TGTGCCACCAGCCGGGGGACAGGACTTGGAAACACCATATATTTT. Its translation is CATSRGTGLGNTIYF. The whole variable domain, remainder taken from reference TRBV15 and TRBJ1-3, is DAMVIQNPRYQVTQFGKPVTLSCSQTLNHNVMYWYQQKSSQAPKLLFHYYDKDFNNEADTPDNFQSRRPNTSFCFLDIRSPGLGDTAMYLCATSRGTGLGNTIYFGEGSWLTVV.

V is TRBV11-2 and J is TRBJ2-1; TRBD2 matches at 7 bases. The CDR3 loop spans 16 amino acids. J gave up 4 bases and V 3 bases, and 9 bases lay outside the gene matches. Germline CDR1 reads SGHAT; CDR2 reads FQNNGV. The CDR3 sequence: CASSFKLAALYNEQFF. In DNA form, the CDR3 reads TGTGCCAGCAGCTTCAAGCTAGCGGCCTTGTACAATGAGCAGTTCTTC.

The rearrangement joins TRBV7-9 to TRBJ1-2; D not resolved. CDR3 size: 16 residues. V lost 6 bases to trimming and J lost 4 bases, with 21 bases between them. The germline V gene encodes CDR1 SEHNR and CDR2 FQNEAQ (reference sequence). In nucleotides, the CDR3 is TGTGCCAGCAGGAGCGGGAACCCTATCCTCCCCTATGGCTACACCTTC. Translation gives CASRSGNPILPYGYTF.

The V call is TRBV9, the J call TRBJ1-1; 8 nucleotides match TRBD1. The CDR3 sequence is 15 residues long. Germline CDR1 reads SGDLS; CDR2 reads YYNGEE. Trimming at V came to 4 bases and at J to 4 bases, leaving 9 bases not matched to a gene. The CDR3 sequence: CASSPYQGASTEAFF. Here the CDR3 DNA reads TGTGCCAGCAGCCCTTATCAGGGGGCGAGCACTGAAGCTTTCTTT.

The CDR3 spells CASSETLNINTEAFF. The CDR3 DNA is TGTGCCAGCAGTGAAACATTGAACATCAACACTGAAGCTTTCTTT. The genes are TRBV6-1 and TRBJ1-1; D uncertain. The length of the CDR3 is 15 residues. Per the germline V gene, CDR1 is MNHNS and CDR2 is SASEGT. Trimming removed 2 bases from V and 2 bases from J, with 12 bases in between.

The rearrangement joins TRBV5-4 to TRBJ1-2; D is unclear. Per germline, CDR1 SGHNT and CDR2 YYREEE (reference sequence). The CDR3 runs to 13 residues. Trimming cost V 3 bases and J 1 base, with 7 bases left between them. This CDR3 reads CASSSGDNYGYTF. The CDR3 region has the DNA TGTGCCAGCAGCTCCGGAGATAACTATGGCTACACCTTC. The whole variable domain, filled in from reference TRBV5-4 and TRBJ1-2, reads ETGVTQSPTHLIKTRGQQVTLRCSSQSGHNTVSWYQQALGQGPQFIFQYYREEENGRGNFPPRFSGLQFPNYSSELNVNALELDDSALYLCASSSGDNYGYTFGSGTRLTVV.

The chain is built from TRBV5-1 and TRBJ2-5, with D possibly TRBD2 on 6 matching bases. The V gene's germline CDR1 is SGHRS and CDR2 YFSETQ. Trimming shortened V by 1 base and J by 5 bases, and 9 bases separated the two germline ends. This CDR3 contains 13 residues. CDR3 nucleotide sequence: TGCGCCAGCAGCTTGACGGGAGACGAGACCCAGTACTTC. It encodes CASSLTGDETQYF.

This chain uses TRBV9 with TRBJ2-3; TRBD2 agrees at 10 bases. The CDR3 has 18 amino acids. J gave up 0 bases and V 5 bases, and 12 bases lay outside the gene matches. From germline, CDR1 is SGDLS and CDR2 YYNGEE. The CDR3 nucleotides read TGTGCCAGCAGTCCAAATCCCTTAGCGGGAGGTAGCACAGATACGCAGTATTTT. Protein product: CASSPNPLAGGSTDTQYF.

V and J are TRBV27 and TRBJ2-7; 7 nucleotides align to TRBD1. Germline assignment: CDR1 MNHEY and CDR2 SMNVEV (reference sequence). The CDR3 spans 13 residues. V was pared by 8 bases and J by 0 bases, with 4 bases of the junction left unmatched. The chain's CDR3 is CASVRQGSYEQYF. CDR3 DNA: TGTGCCAGCGTCAGACAGGGCTCCTACGAGCAGTACTTC.